This TCR beta chain was retrieved from a study of CXCR3-negative and CXCR3-positive naive CD8 T cells. Each TRB cDNA library was prepared by 5' RACE (with UMI labels). TCRdb reanalyzed the 5' RACE reads and collapses them to one entry per CDR3 protein, without DNA. This sample's table reports about 66,000 distinct CDR3 sequences. Germline CDR1 is SGHVS and CDR2 is FNYEAQ. CDR3 length equals 14 residues. Sequencing input: naive CXCR3- CD8+ T cells from blood. Subset in this sample: CD45RO-CCR7+CD27+CD95- naive CD8+ T cells lacking CXCR3 (TNR3-). The chain carries TRBV7-6 and TRBJ2-1. This receptor was taken from a human donor in good health. Some clones in this sample may be carry-over from other donors' samples. CDR3 sequence: CASSLDPRYNEQFF.